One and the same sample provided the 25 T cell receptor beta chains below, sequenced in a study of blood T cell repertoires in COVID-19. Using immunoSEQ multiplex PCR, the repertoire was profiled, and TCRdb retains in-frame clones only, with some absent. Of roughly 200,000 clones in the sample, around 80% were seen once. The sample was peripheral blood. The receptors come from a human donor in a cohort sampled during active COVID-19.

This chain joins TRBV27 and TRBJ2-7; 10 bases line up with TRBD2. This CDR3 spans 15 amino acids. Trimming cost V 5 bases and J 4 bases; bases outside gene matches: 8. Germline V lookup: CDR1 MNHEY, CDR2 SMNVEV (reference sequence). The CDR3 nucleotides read TGTGCCAGCAGTCCCCTGACTAGCGGGCGTTACGAGCAGTACTTC. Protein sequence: CASSPLTSGRYEQYF.

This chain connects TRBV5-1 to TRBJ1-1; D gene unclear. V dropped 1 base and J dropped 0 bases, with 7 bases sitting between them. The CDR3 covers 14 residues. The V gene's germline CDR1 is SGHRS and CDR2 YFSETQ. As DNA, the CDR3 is TGCGCCAGCAGCTTGTACAGACTGAACACTGAAGCTTTCTTT. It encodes CASSLYRLNTEAFF.

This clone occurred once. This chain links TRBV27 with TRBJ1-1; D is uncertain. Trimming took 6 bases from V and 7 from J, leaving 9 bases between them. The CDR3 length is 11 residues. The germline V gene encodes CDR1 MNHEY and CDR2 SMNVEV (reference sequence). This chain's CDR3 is CASRQTREAFF. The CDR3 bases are TGTGCCAGCAGACAGACACGTGAAGCTTTCTTT.

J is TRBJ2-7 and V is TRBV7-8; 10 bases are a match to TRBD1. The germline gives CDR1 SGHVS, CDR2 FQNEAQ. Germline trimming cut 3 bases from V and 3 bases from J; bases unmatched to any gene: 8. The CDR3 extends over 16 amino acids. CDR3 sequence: CASSFAPGQGNYEQYF. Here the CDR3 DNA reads TGTGCCAGCAGCTTTGCACCGGGACAGGGGAACTACGAGCAGTACTTC. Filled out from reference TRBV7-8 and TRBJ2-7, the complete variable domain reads GAGVSQSPRYKVAKRGQDVALRCDPISGHVSLFWYQQALGQGPEFLTYFQNEAQLDKSGLPSDRFFAERPEGSVSTLKIQRTQQEDSAVYLCASSFAPGQGNYEQYFGPGTRLTVT.

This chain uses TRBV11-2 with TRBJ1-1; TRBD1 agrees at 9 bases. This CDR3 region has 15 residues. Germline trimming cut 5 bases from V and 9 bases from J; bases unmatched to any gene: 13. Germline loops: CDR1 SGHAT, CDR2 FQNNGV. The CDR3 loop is CASSAIETGGRKAFF. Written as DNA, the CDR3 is TGTGCCAGCAGCGCAATCGAGACAGGGGGGAGGAAAGCTTTCTTT.

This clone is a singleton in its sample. CDR3 nucleotides: TGTGCCAGCAGCCGACAGGGTTTAGATACGCAGTATTTT. Its protein is CASSRQGLDTQYF. The chain uses TRBV12-3 or TRBV12-4 and TRBJ2-3, with TRBD1 matching over 7 bases. V shed 6 bases, J shed 5 bases, and the junction held 5 bases outside the gene matches. The CDR3 totals 13 residues.

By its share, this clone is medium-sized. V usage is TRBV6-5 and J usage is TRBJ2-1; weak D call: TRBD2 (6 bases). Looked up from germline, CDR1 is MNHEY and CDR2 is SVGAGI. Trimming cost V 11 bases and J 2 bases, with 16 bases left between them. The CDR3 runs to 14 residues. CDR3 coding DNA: TGTGCCTCTGCGTTTAGCGGCCCCTACAATGAGCAGTTCTTC. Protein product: CASAFSGPYNEQFF.

The CDR3 sequence: CASSLSEGAAWIISPLHF. CDR3 DNA sequence: TGTGCCAGCAGTTTATCGGAAGGGGCAGCGTGGATAATTTCACCCCTCCACTTT. The V and J genes are TRBV27 and TRBJ1-6, with a tentative D call TRBD1 (5 bases). Per germline, CDR1 MNHEY and CDR2 SMNVEV (reference sequence). The CDR3 length is 18 residues. V was trimmed by 0 bases and J by 9 bases, leaving 21 bases between them.

CDR3: CASSPYRYGYTF. The CDR3 DNA reads TGTGCCAGCAGTCCGTATCGGTATGGCTACACCTTC. The chain employs TRBV28 and TRBJ1-2; D unresolved. Trimming took off 5 bases at V and 5 bases at J, with 9 bases between the two ends. Germline-derived CDR1 and CDR2 are MDHEN and SYDVKM. The length of the CDR3 is 12 residues.

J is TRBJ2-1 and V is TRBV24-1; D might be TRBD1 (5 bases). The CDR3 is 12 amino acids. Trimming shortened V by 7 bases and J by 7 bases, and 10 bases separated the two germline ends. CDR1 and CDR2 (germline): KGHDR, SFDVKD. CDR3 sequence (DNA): TGTGCCACCAGCAGCAGGGTTAATGAGCAGTTCTTC. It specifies CATSSRVNEQFF.

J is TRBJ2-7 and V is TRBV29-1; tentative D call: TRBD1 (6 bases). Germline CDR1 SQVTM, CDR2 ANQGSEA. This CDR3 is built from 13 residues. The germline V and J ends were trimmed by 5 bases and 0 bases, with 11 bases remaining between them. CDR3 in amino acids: CSVRGSSSYEQYF. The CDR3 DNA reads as TGCAGCGTTAGGGGGTCCAGCTCCTACGAGCAGTACTTC.

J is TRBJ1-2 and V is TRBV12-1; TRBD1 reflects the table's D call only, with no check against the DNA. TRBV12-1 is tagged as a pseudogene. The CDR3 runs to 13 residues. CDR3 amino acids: CASSYDRAHGYTF. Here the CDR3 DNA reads TGTGCCAGCAGCTACGACAGGGCTCATGGCTACACCTTC.

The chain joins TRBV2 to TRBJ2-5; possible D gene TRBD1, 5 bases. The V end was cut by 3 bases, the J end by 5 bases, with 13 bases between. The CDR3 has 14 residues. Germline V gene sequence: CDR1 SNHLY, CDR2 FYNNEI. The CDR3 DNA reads TGTGCCAGCAGTGAGAGGCCAGGGAAGGAGACCCAGTACTTC. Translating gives CASSERPGKETQYF.

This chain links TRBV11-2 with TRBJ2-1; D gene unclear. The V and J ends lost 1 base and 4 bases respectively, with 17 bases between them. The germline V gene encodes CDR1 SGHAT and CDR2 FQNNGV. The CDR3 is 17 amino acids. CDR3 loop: CASSLGPLIAEYNEQFF. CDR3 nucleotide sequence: TGTGCCAGCAGCTTAGGTCCGCTTATAGCCGAGTACAATGAGCAGTTCTTC.

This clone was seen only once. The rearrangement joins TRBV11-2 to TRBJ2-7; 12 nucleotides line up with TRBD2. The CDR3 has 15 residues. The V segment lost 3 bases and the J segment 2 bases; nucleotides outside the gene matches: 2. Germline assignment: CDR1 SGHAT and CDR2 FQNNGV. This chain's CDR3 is CASSFWTSGTYEQYF. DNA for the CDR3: TGTGCCAGCAGCTTCTGGACTAGCGGGACCTACGAGCAGTACTTC.

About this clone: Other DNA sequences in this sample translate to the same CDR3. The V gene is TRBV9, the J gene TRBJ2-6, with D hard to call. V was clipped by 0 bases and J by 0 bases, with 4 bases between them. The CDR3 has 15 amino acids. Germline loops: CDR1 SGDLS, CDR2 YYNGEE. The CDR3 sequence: CASSVVSSGANVLTF. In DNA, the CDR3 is TGTGCCAGCAGCGTAGTATCCTCTGGGGCCAACGTCCTGACTTTC.

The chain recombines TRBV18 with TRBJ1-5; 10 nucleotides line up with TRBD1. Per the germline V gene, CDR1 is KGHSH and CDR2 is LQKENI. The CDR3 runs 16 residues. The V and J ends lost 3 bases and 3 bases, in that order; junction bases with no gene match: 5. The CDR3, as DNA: TGTGCCAGCTCACCGACAGGGGGCGCGAACAATCAGCCCCAGCATTTT. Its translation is CASSPTGGANNQPQHF.

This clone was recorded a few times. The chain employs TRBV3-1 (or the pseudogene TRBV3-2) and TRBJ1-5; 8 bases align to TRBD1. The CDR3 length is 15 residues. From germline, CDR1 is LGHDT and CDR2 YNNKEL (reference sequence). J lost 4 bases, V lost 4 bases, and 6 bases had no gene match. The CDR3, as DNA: TGTGCCAGCAGCCGGGGGACAGGTACAAATCAGCCCCAGCATTTT. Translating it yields CASSRGTGTNQPQHF.

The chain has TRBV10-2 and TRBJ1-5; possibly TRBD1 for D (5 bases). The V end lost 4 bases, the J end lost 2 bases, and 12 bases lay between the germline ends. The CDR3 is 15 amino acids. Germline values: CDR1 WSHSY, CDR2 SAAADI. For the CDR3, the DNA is TGCGCCAGCAGTGTATGGGGGGGAGGCAATCAGCCCCAGCATTTT. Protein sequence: CASSVWGGGNQPQHF.

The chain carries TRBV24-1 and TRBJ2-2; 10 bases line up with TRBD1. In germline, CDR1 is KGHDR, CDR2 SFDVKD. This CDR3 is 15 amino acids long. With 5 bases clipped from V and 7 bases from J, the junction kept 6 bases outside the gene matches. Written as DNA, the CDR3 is TGTGCCACCAGTGCCGGGACAGGGGTGCACGGGGAGCTGTTTTTT. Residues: CATSAGTGVHGELFF.

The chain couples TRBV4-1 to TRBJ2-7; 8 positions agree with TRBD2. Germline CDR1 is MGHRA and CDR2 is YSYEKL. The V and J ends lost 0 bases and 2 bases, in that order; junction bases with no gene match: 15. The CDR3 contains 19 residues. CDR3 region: CASSQEPQGLAGGAYEQYF. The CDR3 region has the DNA TGCGCCAGCAGCCAAGAGCCCCAGGGATTGGCGGGAGGCGCCTACGAGCAGTACTTC.

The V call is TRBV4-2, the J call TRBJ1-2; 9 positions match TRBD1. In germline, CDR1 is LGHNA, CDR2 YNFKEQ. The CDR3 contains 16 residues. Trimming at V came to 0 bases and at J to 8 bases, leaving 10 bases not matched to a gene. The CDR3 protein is CASSQDGNRGRYGYTF. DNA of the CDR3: TGTGCCAGCAGCCAAGATGGCAACAGGGGGCGATACGGCTACACCTTC.

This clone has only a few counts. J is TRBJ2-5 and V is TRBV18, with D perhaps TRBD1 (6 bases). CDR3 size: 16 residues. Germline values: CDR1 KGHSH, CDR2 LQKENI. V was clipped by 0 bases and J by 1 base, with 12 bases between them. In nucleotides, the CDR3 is TGTGCCAGCTCACCACCGGGCAGGGGTTTCCAAGAGACCCAGTACTTC. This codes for CASSPPGRGFQETQYF. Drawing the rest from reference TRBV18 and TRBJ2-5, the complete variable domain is NAGVMQNPRHLVRRRGQEARLRCSPMKGHSHVYWYRQLPEEGLKFMVYLQKENIIDESGMPKERFSAEFPKEGPSILRIQQVVRGDSAAYFCASSPPGRGFQETQYFGPGTRLLVL.

In DNA form, the CDR3 reads TGTGCCAGCAGCCCCCGGGGAGAGACCCAGTACTTC. Protein product: CASSPRGETQYF. The rearrangement links TRBV27 to TRBJ2-5, with D possibly matching TRBD2 (5 bases). There are 12 residues in the CDR3. The V gene's germline CDR1 is MNHEY and CDR2 SMNVEV (reference sequence). V lost 6 bases and J lost 4, with 9 bases in between.

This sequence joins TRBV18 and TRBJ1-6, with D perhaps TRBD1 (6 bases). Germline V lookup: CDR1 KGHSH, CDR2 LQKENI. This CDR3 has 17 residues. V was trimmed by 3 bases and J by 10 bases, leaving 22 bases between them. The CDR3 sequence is CASSPLDQGSPSSPLHF. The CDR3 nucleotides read TGTGCCAGCTCACCTTTGGACCAGGGGAGTCCGAGCTCACCCCTCCACTTT.